A single sample gave rise to the 15 T cell receptor beta chains below, sequenced in a study of cytotoxic CD8 clonotypes in ibrutinib-treated CLL. Data came from immunoSEQ multiplex PCR; TCRdb stores just in-frame clones and leaves some out. Counted here are about 140,000 clones, 70% to 85% occurring once; the ten biggest clones make up around 30%. Sequenced here: PBMCs, sampled after 12 months of ibrutinib treatment. These receptors all stem from a human donor with chronic lymphocytic leukemia.

The V call is TRBV7-9, the J call TRBJ2-7; D might be TRBD1 (6 bases). Trimming took 1 base from V and 0 from J, leaving 13 bases between them. The CDR3 spans 16 residues. Germline V gene sequence: CDR1 SEHNR, CDR2 FQNEAQ (reference sequence). The CDR3 protein is CASSLGVSGVSYEQYF. The CDR3 DNA is TGTGCCAGCAGCTTAGGAGTGTCAGGGGTCTCCTACGAGCAGTACTTC.

The rearrangement joins TRBV11-3 to TRBJ2-7; D gene unclear. Trimming left V 0 bases short and J 4 bases short, with 7 bases between. The CDR3 is 13 residues long. Germline V CDR1 and CDR2: SGHNT, YENEEA. The CDR3 sequence is CASSLEGNYEQYF. The CDR3 DNA reads as TGTGCCAGCAGCTTAGAGGGCAATTACGAGCAGTACTTC.

This chain links TRBV18 with TRBJ1-1; no reliable D call. Trimming removed 4 bases at V and 1 base at J, with 13 bases between. The CDR3 runs 15 residues. Per germline, CDR1 KGHSH and CDR2 LQKENI. The DNA of the CDR3 is TGTGCCAGCTCACGGGCTAACGGGAGGAACACTGAAGCTTTCTTT. This codes for CASSRANGRNTEAFF.

This clone was detected many times. The chain uses TRBV19 and TRBJ1-5; the D gene is possibly TRBD1 (5 bases). This CDR3 comprises 13 residues. Germline V gene data show CDR1 as LNHDA and CDR2 as SQIVND (reference sequence). V gave up 5 bases and J gave up 7 bases, with 12 bases separating them. CDR3 amino acids: CASSRSGFQPQHF. CDR3 DNA sequence: TGTGCCAGTAGTCGGTCAGGGTTCCAGCCCCAGCATTTT. Drawing the rest from reference TRBV19 and TRBJ1-5, the complete variable domain is DGGITQSPKYLFRKEGQNVTLSCEQNLNHDAMYWYRQDPGQGLRLIYYSQIVNDFQKGDIAEGYSVSREKKESFPLTVTSAQKNPTAFYLCASSRSGFQPQHFGDGTRLSIL.

The genes are TRBV9 and TRBJ2-7; possibly TRBD2 for D (5 bases). CDR1 and CDR2 (germline): SGDLS, YYNGEE. The V end lost 0 bases, the J end lost 6 bases, and 10 bases lay between the germline ends. CDR3 length: 13 amino acids. Here the CDR3 DNA reads TGTGCCAGCAGCGTAGAGCTAGCAGGCGAGCAGTACTTC. This translates into CASSVELAGEQYF.

V gene TRBV2 combines with J gene TRBJ2-5; D is tentatively TRBD1 or TRBD2 (6 bases each). The CDR3 runs 14 residues. CDR1 and CDR2 (germline): SNHLY, FYNNEI. The V end lost 4 bases, the J end lost 5 bases, and 14 bases lay between the germline ends. The CDR3 nucleotides read TGTGCCAGCAGTGGGGGGCTCAGCGGGGAGACCCAGTACTTC. This encodes CASSGGLSGETQYF.

V and J are TRBV9 and TRBJ2-2, with 16 positions matching TRBD2. Germline V gene data show CDR1 as SGDLS and CDR2 as YYNGEE. With 4 bases clipped from V and 3 bases from J, the junction kept 3 bases outside the gene matches. The CDR3 runs to 17 residues. The CDR3: CASSPGLAGGYTGELFF. The CDR3 DNA reads as TGTGCCAGCAGCCCGGGACTAGCGGGAGGGTACACCGGGGAGCTGTTTTTT.

This clone has just one count. The chain has TRBV6-5 and TRBJ1-2; D might be TRBD1 (5 bases). CDR3 length: 16 amino acids. CDR1 and CDR2 from the germline V gene are MNHEY and SVGAGI. V lost 2 bases and J 4 bases, leaving 17 bases between the germline ends. The CDR3 DNA reads TGTGCCAGCAGTTACAATGGGGCCCAGATGGCCTATGGCTACACCTTC. Protein: CASSYNGAQMAYGYTF.

J is TRBJ1-5 and V is TRBV19, with a tentative D call TRBD1 (6 bases). The V and J ends lost 5 bases and 0 bases respectively, with 8 bases between them. This CDR3 is built from 14 residues. Per the germline V gene, CDR1 is LNHDA and CDR2 is SQIVND (reference sequence). CDR3 amino acids: CASSEGVSNQPQHF. The CDR3 DNA is TGTGCCAGTAGTGAGGGGGTTAGCAATCAGCCCCAGCATTTT.

A few counts support this clone. This chain joins TRBV27 and TRBJ2-7, with a weak D call TRBD1 (6 bases). Germline V lookup: CDR1 MNHEY, CDR2 SMNVEV (reference sequence). This CDR3 is 17 amino acids long. Trimming removed 0 bases at V and 8 bases at J, with 23 bases between. The DNA of the CDR3 is TGTGCCAGCAGTTTATCCCCTGGGGCAGGGGTATTGGACCAGCAGTACTTC. The encoded protein is CASSLSPGAGVLDQQYF.

The chain employs TRBV11-2 and TRBJ1-2; tentatively, D is TRBD1 (6 bases). The CDR3 loop spans 14 amino acids. V was shortened by 2 bases and J by 2 bases, with 9 bases between the two germline ends. The germline CDR1 and CDR2 sequences are SGHAT and FQNNGV. The CDR3: CASSLSTGNYGYTF. In DNA, the CDR3 is TGTGCCAGCAGCTTAAGTACAGGGAACTATGGCTACACCTTC. The whole variable domain, filled in from reference TRBV11-2 and TRBJ1-2, reads EAGVAQSPRYKIIEKRQSVAFWCNPISGHATLYWYQQILGQGPKLLIQFQNNGVVDDSQLPKDRFSAERLKGVDSTLKIQPAKLEDSAVYLCASSLSTGNYGYTFGSGTRLTVV.

The chain is built from TRBV9 and TRBJ1-5; 7 nucleotides line up with TRBD1. Germline assignment: CDR1 SGDLS and CDR2 YYNGEE. V was clipped by 4 bases and J by 4 bases; unmatched bases: 8. This CDR3 comprises 15 residues. CDR3 sequence (DNA): TGTGCCAGCAGCCTGCCGGGACAGCGGAATCAGCCCCAGCATTTT. The encoded protein is CASSLPGQRNQPQHF.

The CDR3 nucleotides read TGTGCCAGCAGCTTTGAGGGGGCCACCTACAATGAGCAGTTCTTC. This gives the protein CASSFEGATYNEQFF. The V call is TRBV11-1, the J call TRBJ2-1; TRBD1 aligns across 7 bases. CDR3 length: 15 residues. The V and J ends lost 3 bases and 2 bases, in that order; junction bases with no gene match: 4. The germline CDR1 and CDR2 sequences are SGHAT and FQDESV (reference sequence).

This clone was seen only once. The CDR3 here is CASSQEGPAVDTQYF. The CDR3 DNA sequence: TGCGCCAGCAGCCAAGAAGGGCCGGCGGTAGATACGCAGTATTTT. The rearrangement uses TRBV4-3 and TRBJ2-3; no clear D. The CDR3 spans 15 residues. Germline CDR1 reads LGHNA; CDR2 reads YSLEER. Trimming pared 0 bases from V and 5 bases from J, leaving 12 bases between.

This clone showed up just a few times. This chain links TRBV11-2 with TRBJ1-1; D is uncertain. With 3 bases removed from V and 1 base from J, the gap between germline ends came to 3 bases. This CDR3 contains 12 residues. The germline gives CDR1 SGHAT, CDR2 FQNNGV. The CDR3: CASSFTNTEAFF. CDR3 DNA sequence: TGTGCCAGCAGCTTTACGAACACTGAAGCTTTCTTT.